This T cell receptor beta chain was observed in a study of memory CD4+ T cells and cytomegalovirus serostatus. Germline V gene lookup returns CDR1 MNHNY and CDR2 SVGAGI (reference sequence). The length of the CDR3 is 14 residues. The V and J ends lost 2 bases and 5 bases respectively, with 12 bases between them. The sort gate was single viable CD3+CD4+CD8-CD45RO+ cells for memory CD4+ T cells. Data came from immunoSEQ multiplex PCR; TCRdb stores just in-frame clones and leaves some out. The table includes about 75,000 clones, 78% detected once. The rearrangement uses TRBV6-6 and TRBJ2-5; unclear D gene. The origin of this receptor is an adult in good health and CMV-seropositive. Sequencing used memory CD4+ T cells from blood. This CDR3 reads CASSYVGRSETQYF. DNA for the CDR3: TGTGCCAGCAGTTACGTAGGAAGGAGTGAGACCCAGTACTTC.